These 7 T cell receptor beta chains were sequenced from one sample in a study of T cells in Graves' hyperthyroidism and ophthalmopathy. Amplification of TCR beta CDR3 regions used RNA as the template. The HTBI primer set served for first-round RT-PCR of the TCR CDR3. TCRdb re-analysed the multiplex PCR reads in MiXCR, keeping a single row per CDR3 protein. The table shows about 290,000 distinct CDR3 sequences, with roughly 15% occurring only once. The sample comprised blood. The source of these receptors is a woman aged 40 to 50 with Graves' hyperthyroidism.

This clonotype was recorded at least ten times. The chain combines TRBV12-3 or TRBV12-4 with TRBJ1-5; D unclear. This CDR3 spans 13 amino acids. Trimming took off 3 bases at V and 4 bases at J, with 7 bases between the two ends. The DNA for the CDR3 is TGTGCCAGCAGTTTTTTCCGTAATCAGCCCCAGCATTTT. Its protein product is CASSFFRNQPQHF.

This clonotype was detected many times. V usage is TRBV2 and J usage is TRBJ2-3; maybe TRBD2 (6 bases). Trimming shortened V by 1 base and J by 0 bases, and 8 bases separated the two germline ends. Germline values: CDR1 SNHLY, CDR2 FYNNEI. This CDR3 comprises 15 residues. The CDR3 is CASSEGRGSTDTQYF. CDR3 sequence (DNA): TGTGCCAGCAGTGAAGGGCGGGGTAGCACAGATACGCAGTATTTT.

This clonotype was observed at least ten times. The V and J genes are TRBV27 and TRBJ2-3; 8 nucleotides align to TRBD2. Germline lookup yields CDR1 MNHEY and CDR2 SMNVEV (reference sequence). Trimming cost V 5 bases and J 2 bases; bases outside gene matches: 12. This CDR3 is built from 17 residues. The CDR3 sequence: CASSPYAAGGSTDTQYF. CDR3 nucleotide sequence: TGTGCCAGCAGTCCCTATGCCGCGGGAGGCTCCACAGATACGCAGTATTTT.

This clonotype was counted many times. The chain carries TRBV7-8 and TRBJ2-7; a possible D gene is TRBD1 (5 bases). The CDR3 is made up of 15 amino acids. Per the germline V gene, CDR1 is SGHVS and CDR2 is FQNEAQ. V lost 5 bases and J lost 0, with 14 bases in between. CDR3 region: CASSTLQGDSYEQYF. CDR3 DNA sequence: TGTGCCAGCAGCACCCTTCAAGGGGACTCCTACGAGCAGTACTTC.

This clonotype was recorded at least ten times. The chain is built from TRBV20-1 and TRBJ2-5; D ambiguous. The germline V gene has CDR1 DFQATT and CDR2 SNEGSKA (reference sequence). V gave up 3 bases and J gave up 5 bases, with 7 bases separating them. The CDR3 contains 11 residues. The CDR3 region is CSASYQETQYF. The DNA of the CDR3 is TGCAGTGCTAGTTATCAGGAGACCCAGTACTTC.

This clonotype was counted between two and nine times. The CDR3 sequence is CASRQTGNPTDTQYF. CDR3 in DNA: TGTGCCAGCAGGCAAACAGGGAACCCCACAGATACGCAGTATTTT. The chain recombines TRBV7-9 with TRBJ2-3, with a possible D match to TRBD1 (6 bases). Looked up from germline, CDR1 is SEHNR and CDR2 is FQNEAQ (reference sequence). V was pared by 6 bases and J by 2 bases, with 15 bases between. The CDR3 has 15 residues.

In its sample, this clonotype was seen many times. The genes are TRBV6-1 and TRBJ2-7; either TRBD1 or TRBD2 may fit D (6 bases each). Germline CDR1 and CDR2: MNHNS and SASEGT. V gave up 6 bases and J gave up 3 bases, with 33 bases separating them. The length of the CDR3 is 20 residues. The CDR3 bases are TGTGCCAGCAGACCCGGGGGCACAGGGACTTCCTTAGCGGTAGGCTACGAGCAGTACTTC. This gives the protein CASRPGGTGTSLAVGYEQYF.